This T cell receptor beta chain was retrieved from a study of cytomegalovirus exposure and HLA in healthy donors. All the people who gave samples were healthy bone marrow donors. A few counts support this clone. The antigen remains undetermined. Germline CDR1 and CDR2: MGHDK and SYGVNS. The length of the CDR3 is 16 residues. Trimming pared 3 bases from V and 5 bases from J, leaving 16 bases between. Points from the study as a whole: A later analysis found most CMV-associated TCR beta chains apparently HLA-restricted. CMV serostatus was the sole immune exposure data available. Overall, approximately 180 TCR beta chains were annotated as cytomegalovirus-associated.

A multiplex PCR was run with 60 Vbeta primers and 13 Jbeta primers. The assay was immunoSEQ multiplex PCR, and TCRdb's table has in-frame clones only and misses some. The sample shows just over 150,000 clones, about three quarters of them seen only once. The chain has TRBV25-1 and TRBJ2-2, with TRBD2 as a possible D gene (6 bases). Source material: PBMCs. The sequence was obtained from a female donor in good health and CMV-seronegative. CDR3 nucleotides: TGTGCCAGCAGTGACACCGGGCTAGCGAGAACCGGGGAGCTGTTTTTT. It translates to CASSDTGLARTGELFF.